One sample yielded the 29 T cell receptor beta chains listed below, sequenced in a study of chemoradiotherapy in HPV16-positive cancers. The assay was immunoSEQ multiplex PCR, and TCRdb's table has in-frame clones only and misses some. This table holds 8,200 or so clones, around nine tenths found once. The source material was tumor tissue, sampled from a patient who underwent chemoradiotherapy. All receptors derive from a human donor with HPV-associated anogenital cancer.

Here the CDR3 reads CASSLAFRNTEAFF. The CDR3, as DNA: TGTGCCAGCAGCTTAGCTTTCCGGAACACTGAAGCTTTCTTT. This chain connects TRBV7-2 to TRBJ1-1; D is undetermined. The CDR3 has 14 amino acids. V lost 0 bases, J lost 1 base, and 6 bases lay in between. Per the germline V gene, CDR1 is SGHTA and CDR2 is FQGNSA. The full variable domain, with the rest looked up from reference TRBV7-2 and TRBJ1-1, is GAGVSQSPSNKVTEKGKDVELRCDPISGHTALYWYRQSLGQGLEFLIYFQGNSAPDKSGLPSDRFSAERTGGSVSTLTIQRTQQEDSAVYLCASSLAFRNTEAFFGQGTRLTVV.

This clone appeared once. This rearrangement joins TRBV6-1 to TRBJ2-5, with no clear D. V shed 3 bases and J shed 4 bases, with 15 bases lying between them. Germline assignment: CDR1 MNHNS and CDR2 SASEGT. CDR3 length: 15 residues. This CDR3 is CASSDPSISLETQYF. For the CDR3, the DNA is TGTGCCAGCAGTGATCCCTCGATAAGCTTAGAGACCCAGTACTTC.

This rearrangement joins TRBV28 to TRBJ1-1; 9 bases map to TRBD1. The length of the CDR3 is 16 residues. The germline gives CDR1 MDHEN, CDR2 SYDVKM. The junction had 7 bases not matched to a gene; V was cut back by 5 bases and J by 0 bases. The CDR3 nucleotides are TGTGCCAGCAGTCCCCCTCGGACAGGGGTGAACACTGAAGCTTTCTTT. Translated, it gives CASSPPRTGVNTEAFF. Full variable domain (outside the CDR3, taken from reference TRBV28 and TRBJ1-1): DVKVTQSSRYLVKRTGEKVFLECVQDMDHENMFWYRQDPGLGLRLIYFSYDVKMKEKGDIPEGYSVSREKKERFSLILESASTNQTSMYLCASSPPRTGVNTEAFFGQGTRLTVV.

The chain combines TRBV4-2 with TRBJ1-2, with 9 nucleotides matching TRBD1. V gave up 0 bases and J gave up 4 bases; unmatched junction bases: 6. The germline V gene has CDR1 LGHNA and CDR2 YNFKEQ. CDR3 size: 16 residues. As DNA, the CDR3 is TGTGCCAGCAGCCAAGATACGGGACAGGGAGTCTATGGCTACACCTTC. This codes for CASSQDTGQGVYGYTF.

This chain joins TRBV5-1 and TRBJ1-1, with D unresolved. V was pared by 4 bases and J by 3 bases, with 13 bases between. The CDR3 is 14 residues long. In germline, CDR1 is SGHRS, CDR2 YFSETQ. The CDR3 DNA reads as TGCGCCAGCAGCCCGGACGGTGTCGACACTGAAGCTTTCTTT. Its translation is CASSPDGVDTEAFF.

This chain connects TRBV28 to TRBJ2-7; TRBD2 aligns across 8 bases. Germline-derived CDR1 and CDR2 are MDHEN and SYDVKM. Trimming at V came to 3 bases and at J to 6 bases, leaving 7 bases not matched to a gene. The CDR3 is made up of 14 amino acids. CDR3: CASSFSGVRSEQYV. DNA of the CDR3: TGTGCCAGCAGTTTTAGCGGGGTTAGGAGCGAGCAGTACGTC.

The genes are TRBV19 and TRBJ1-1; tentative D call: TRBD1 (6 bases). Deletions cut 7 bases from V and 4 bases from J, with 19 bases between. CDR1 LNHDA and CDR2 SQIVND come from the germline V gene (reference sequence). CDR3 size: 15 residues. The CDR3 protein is CASTDPRGAVTEAFF. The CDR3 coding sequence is TGTGCCAGTACCGACCCCCGGGGGGCGGTCACTGAAGCTTTCTTT.

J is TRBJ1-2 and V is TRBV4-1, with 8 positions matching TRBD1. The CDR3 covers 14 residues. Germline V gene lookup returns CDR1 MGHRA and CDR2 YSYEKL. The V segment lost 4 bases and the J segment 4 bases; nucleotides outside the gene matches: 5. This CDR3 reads CASSPQGTGYGYTF. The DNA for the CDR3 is TGCGCCAGCAGCCCACAAGGGACAGGCTATGGCTACACCTTC.

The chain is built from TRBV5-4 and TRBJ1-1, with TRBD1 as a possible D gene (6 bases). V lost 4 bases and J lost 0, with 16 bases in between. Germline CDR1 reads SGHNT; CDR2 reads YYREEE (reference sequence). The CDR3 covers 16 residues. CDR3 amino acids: CASSNRGGPLNTEAFF. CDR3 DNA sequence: TGTGCCAGCAGCAACCGAGGGGGACCCTTGAACACTGAAGCTTTCTTT.

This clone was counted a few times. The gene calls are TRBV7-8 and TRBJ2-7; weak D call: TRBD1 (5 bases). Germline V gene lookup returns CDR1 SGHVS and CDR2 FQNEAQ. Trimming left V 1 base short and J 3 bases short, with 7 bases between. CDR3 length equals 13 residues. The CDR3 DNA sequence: TGTGCCAGCAGCTTAGGCGACAGCTACGAGCAGTACGTC. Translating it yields CASSLGDSYEQYV.

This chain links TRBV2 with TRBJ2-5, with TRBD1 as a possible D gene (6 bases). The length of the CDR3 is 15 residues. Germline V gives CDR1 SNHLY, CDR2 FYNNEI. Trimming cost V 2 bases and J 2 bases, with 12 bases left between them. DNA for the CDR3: TGTGCCAGCAGTGAAAAGGGACACGGTCAAGAGACCCAGTACTTC. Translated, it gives CASSEKGHGQETQYF.

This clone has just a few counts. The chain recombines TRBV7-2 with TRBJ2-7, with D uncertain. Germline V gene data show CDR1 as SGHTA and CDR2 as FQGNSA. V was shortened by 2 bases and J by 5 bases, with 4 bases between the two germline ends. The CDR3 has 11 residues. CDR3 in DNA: TGTGCCAGCAGCTTAAGGGACGAGCAGTACTTC. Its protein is CASSLRDEQYF.

Here the CDR3 DNA reads TGTGCCAGCAGTTTAACCAGGGACTACAATGAGCAGTTCTTC. Translated, it gives CASSLTRDYNEQFF. The chain combines TRBV28 with TRBJ2-1, with D possibly TRBD1 on 5 matching bases. This CDR3 comprises 14 residues. Trimming shortened V by 2 bases and J by 3 bases, and 8 bases separated the two germline ends. The germline V gene has CDR1 MDHEN and CDR2 SYDVKM.

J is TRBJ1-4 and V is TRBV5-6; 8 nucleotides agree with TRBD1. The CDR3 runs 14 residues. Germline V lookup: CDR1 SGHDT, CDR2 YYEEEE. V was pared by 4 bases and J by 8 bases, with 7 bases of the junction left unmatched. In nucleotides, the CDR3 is TGTGCCAGCAGCCGGACAGGGATGGGAGAAAAACTGTTTTTT. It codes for CASSRTGMGEKLFF.

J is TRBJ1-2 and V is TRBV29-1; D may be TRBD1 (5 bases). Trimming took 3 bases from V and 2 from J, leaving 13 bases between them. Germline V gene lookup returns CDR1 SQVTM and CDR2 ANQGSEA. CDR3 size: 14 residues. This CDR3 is CSVEDNLSNYGYTF. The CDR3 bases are TGCAGCGTTGAGGACAACTTATCCAACTATGGCTACACCTTC.

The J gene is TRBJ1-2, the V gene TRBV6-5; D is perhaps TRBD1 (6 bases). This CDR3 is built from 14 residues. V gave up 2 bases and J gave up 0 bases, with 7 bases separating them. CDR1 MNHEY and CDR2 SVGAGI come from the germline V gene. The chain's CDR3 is CASSYDRTNYGYTF. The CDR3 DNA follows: TGTGCCAGCAGTTACGACAGGACTAACTATGGCTACACCTTC.

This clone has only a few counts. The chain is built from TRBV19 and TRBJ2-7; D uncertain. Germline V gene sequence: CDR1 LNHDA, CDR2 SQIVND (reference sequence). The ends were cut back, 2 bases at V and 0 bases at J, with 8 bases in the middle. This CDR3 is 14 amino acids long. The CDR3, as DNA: TGTGCCAGTAGTATAAATACCGCCTCCTACGAGCAGTACTTC. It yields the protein CASSINTASYEQYF.

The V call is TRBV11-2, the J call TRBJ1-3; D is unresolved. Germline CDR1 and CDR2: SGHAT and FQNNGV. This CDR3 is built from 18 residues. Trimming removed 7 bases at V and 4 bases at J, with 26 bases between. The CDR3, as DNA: TGTGCCAGCACCAGTAGCTCTCCGGGAATCTTCTGGGGAAACACCATATATTTT. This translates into CASTSSSPGIFWGNTIYF.

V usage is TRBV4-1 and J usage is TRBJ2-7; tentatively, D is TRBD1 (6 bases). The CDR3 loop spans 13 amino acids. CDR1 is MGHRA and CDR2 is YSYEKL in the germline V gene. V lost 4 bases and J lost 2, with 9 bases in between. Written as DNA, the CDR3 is TGCGCCAGCAGCCGAGGGGACACCTACGAGCAGTACTTC. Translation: CASSRGDTYEQYF.

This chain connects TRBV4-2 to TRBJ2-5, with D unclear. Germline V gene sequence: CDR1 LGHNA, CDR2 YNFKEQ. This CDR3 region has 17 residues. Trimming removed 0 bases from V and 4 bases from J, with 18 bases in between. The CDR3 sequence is CASSQDGNLVSVETQYF. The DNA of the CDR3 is TGTGCCAGCAGCCAAGATGGAAACCTAGTGTCAGTAGAGACCCAGTACTTC.

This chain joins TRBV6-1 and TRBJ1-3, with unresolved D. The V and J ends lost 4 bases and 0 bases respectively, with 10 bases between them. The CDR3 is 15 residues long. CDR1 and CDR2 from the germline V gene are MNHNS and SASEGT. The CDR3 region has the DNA TGTGCCAGCAGTGTGGGCGGGAGCTCTGGAAACACCATATATTTT. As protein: CASSVGGSSGNTIYF.

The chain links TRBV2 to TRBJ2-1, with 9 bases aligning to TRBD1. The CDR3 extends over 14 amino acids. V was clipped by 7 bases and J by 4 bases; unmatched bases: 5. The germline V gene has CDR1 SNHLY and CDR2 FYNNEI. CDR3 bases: TGTGCCAGCAAGGACAGGGGATGGTACAATGAGCAGTTCTTC. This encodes CASKDRGWYNEQFF.

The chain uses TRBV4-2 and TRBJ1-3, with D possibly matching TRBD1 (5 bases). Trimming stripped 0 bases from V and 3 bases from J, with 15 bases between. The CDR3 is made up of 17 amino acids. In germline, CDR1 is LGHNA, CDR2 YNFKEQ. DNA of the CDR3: TGTGCCAGCAGCCAAGATTGGGGCATGGATGGTGGAAACACCATATATTTT. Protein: CASSQDWGMDGGNTIYF.

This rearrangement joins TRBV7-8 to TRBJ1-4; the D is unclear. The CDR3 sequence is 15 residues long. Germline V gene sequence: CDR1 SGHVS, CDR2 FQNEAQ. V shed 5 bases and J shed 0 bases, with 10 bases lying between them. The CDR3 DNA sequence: TGTGCCAGCAGCACTCGAGAGTCAACTAATGAAAAACTGTTTTTT. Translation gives CASSTRESTNEKLFF.

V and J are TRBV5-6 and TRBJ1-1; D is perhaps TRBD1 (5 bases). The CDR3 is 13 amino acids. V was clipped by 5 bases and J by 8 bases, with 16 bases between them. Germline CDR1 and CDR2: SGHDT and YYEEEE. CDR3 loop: CASRRHGGGEAFF. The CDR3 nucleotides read TGTGCCAGCAGACGACATGGGGGAGGAGAAGCTTTCTTT.

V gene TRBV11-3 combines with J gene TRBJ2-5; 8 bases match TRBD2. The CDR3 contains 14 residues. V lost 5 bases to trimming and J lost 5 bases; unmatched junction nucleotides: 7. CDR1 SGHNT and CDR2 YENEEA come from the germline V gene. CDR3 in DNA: TGTGCCAGCAGCCCCAATAGCGGGAATGAGACCCAGTACTTC. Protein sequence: CASSPNSGNETQYF.

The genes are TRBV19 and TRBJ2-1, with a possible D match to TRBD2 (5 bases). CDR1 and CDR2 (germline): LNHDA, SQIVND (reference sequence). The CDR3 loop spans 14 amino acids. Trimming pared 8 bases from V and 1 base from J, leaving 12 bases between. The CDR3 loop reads CASGDAGSYNEQFF. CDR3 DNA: TGTGCCAGTGGAGATGCGGGTTCCTACAATGAGCAGTTCTTC.

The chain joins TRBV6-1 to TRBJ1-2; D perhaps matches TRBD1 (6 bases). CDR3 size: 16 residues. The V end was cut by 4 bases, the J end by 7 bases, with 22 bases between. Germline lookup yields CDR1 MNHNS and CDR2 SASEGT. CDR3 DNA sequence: TGTGCCAGCAGTGCCGGCACCGACAGGTGGGCGGGTGGCTACACCTTC. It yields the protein CASSAGTDRWAGGYTF.

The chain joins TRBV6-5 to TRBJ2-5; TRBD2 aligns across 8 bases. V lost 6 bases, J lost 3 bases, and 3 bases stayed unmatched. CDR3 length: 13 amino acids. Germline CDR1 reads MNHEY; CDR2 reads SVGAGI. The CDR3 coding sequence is TGTGCCAGCAGACCACTAGCGGAAGAGACCCAGTACTTC. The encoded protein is CASRPLAEETQYF.